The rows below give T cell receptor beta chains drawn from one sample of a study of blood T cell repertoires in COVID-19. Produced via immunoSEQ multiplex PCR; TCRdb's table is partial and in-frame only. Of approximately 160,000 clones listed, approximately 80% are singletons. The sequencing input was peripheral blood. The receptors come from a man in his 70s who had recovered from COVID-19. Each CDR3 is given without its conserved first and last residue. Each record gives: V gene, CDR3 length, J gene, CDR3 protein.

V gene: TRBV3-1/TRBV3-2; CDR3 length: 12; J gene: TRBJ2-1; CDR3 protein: ASSQARLGSEQF
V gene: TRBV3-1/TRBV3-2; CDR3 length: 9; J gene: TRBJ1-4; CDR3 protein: ASSGENGLF
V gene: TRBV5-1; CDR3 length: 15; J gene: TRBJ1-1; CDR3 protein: ASSLTSQGLANTEAF
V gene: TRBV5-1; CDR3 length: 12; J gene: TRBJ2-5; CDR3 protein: ASSPGLAQETQY
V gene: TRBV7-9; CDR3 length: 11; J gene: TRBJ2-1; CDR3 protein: ASSSGTSNEQF
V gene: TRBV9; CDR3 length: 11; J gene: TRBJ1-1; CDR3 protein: ASSGQENTEAF
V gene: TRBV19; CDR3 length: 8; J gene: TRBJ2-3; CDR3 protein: ATGRGSQY
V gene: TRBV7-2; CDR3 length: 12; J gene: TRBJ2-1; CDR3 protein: ASSPGSSDNEQF
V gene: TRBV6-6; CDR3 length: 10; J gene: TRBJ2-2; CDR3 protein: ASRPRSGELF
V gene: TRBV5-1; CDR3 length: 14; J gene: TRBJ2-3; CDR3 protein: ASSLAPGQDTDTQY
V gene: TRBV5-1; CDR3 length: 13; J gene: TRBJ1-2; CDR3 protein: ASSYAGTGGEGYT
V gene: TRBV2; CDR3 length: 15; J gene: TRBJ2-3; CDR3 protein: ASSESILAGAKDTQY
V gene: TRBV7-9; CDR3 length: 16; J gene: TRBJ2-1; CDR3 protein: ASSPVLAGDFLYNEQF
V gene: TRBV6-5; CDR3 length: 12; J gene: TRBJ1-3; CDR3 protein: ASSTDRGRFTIY
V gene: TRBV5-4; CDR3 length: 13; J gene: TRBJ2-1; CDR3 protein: ASSWGLAGVNEQF
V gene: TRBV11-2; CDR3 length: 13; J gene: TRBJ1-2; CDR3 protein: ASSLGRAARYGYT
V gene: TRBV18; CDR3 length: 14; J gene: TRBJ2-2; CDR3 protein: ASSPPTGGNTGELF
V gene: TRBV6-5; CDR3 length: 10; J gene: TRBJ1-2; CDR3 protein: ASRQGSYGYT
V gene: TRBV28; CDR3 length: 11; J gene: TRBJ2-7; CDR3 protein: ASSPGQSYEQY
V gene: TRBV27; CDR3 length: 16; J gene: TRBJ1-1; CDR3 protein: ASSLSYRGGGGDTEAF
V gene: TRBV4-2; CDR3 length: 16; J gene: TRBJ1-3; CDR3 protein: ASSQELGQGGSGNTIY
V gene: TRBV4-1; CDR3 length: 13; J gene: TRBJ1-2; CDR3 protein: ASSPAGQGAHGYT
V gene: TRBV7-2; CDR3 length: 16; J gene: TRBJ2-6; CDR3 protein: ASSLARAGSSGANVLT
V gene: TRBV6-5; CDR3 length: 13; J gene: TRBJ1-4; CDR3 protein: ASSSMTGRNEKLF
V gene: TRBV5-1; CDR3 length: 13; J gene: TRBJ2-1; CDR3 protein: ASSLAGTSLHEQF
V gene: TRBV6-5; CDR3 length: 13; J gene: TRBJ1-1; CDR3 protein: ASSYSRGLNTEAF
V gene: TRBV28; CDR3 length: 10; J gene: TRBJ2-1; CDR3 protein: ASMGLLYEQF
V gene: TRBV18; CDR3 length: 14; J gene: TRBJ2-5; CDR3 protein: ASSPTLAGGQETQY
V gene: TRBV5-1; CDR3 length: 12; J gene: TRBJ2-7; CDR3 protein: ASSPGTSGIEQY
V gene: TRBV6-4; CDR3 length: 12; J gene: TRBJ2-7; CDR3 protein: ASISRYYSYEQY
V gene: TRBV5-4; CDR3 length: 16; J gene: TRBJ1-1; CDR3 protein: ASSAGQDVWYRNTEAF
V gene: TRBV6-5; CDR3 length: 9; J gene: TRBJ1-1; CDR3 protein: ASIQGTEAF
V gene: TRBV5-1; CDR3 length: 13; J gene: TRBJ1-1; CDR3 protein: ASSVQGQMNTEAF
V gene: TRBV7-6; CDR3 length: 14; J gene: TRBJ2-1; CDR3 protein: ASSSPGEAGRNEQF
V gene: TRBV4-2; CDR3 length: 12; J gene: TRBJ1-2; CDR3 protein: ASSQAGANYGYT
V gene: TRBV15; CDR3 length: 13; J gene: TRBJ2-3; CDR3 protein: ATSSRQGRTDTQY
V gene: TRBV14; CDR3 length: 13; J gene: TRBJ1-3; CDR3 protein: ASSLGHAAGNTIY
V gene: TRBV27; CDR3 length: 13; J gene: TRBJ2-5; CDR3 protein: ASSFLGTGIETQY
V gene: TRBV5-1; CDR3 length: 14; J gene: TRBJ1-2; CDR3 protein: ASSLVPQDSFYGYT
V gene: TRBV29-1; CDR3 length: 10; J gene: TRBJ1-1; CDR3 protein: SVGEQGAEAF
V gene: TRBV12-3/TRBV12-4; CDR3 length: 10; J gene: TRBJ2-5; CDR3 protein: ASSLQGATQY
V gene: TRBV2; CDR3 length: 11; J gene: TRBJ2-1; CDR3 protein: ASELAAYNEQF
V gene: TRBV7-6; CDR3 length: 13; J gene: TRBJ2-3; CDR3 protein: ASSLGQVSTDTQY
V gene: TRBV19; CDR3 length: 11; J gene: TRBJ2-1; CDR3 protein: ASSISGRDEQF
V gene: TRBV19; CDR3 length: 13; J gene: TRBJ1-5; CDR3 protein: ASSFSTGDNQPQH
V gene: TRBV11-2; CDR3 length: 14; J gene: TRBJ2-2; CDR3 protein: ASSARLAGGPGELF
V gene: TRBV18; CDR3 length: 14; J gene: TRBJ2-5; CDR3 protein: ASSPLTGGLQETQY
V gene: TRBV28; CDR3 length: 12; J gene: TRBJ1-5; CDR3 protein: ASSLGQGYQPQH
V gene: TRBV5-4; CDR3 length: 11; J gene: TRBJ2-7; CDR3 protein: ASSLAGRVEQY
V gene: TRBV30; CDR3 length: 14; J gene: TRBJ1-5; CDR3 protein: AWSRTGSYSNQPQH
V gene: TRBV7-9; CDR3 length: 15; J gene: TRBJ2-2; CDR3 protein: ASSRTITSGRSGELF
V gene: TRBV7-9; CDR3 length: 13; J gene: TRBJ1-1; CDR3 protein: ASSLGQGLNTEAF
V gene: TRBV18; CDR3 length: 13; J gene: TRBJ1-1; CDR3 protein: ASSPPTIENTEAF